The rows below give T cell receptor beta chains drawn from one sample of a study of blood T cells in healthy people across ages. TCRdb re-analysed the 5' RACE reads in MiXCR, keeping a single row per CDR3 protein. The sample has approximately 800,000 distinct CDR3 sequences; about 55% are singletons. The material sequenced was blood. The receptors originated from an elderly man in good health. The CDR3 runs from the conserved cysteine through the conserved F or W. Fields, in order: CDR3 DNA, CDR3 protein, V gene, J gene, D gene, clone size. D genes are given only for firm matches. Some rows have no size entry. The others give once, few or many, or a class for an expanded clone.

cdr3_nt: TGCGCCAGCAGCTTTCGGGACTCAAACAATGAGCAGTACTTC
cdr3_aa: CASSFRDSNNEQYF
v_call: TRBV13
j_call: TRBJ2-7
d_call: .
clone_size: once

cdr3_nt: TGTGCCAGCAGCACTCTAACAGGGGCCACTAATGAAAAACTGTTTTTT
cdr3_aa: CASSTLTGATNEKLFF
v_call: TRBV12-3/TRBV12-4
j_call: TRBJ1-4
d_call: TRBD1
clone_size: .

cdr3_nt: TGTGCCAGCAGCCAGGGACAGGGGAAGCAGATAAACATTCAGTACTTC
cdr3_aa: CASSQGQGKQINIQYF
v_call: TRBV4-2
j_call: TRBJ2-4
d_call: TRBD1
clone_size: few

cdr3_nt: TGTGCCAGCAGCTTAGGGGGACAGGGGAAGACTCAGTACTTC
cdr3_aa: CASSLGGQGKTQYF
v_call: TRBV13
j_call: TRBJ2-5
d_call: TRBD1
clone_size: .

cdr3_nt: TGTGCCAGCGGACTAGCGGTCCCCTACGAGCAGTACTTC
cdr3_aa: CASGLAVPYEQYF
v_call: TRBV7-2
j_call: TRBJ2-7
d_call: TRBD2
clone_size: .

cdr3_nt: TGTGCCAGCAGTGGGGACAGGCGCCAAGAGACCCAGTACTTC
cdr3_aa: CASSGDRRQETQYF
v_call: TRBV2
j_call: TRBJ2-5
d_call: TRBD1
clone_size: .

cdr3_nt: TGCAGTGCTAGCCCAAGCCTGAACACTGAAGCTTTCTTT
cdr3_aa: CSASPSLNTEAFF
v_call: TRBV20-1
j_call: TRBJ1-1
d_call: .
clone_size: .

cdr3_nt: TGTGCCAGCAGTCGACCCGGGACAGGGGTCGATGAGCAGTTCTTC
cdr3_aa: CASSRPGTGVDEQFF
v_call: TRBV6-6
j_call: TRBJ2-1
d_call: TRBD1
clone_size: .

cdr3_nt: TGTGCCAGCAGCGTAGCGGATGGGTATCAGCCCCAGCATTTT
cdr3_aa: CASSVADGYQPQHF
v_call: TRBV9
j_call: TRBJ1-5
d_call: .
clone_size: .

cdr3_nt: TGTGCCAGCACGGGGAGGAGGGGGTCCTACAATGAGCAGTTCTTC
cdr3_aa: CASTGRRGSYNEQFF
v_call: TRBV27
j_call: TRBJ2-1
d_call: .
clone_size: few

cdr3_nt: TGTGCCAGCAGCCCGGGGGTTGCCAAAAACATTCAGTACTTC
cdr3_aa: CASSPGVAKNIQYF
v_call: TRBV27
j_call: TRBJ2-4
d_call: .
clone_size: many

cdr3_nt: TGTGCCAGCAGCCGTCAGACCGGGGGAGCCTACGAGCAGTACTTC
cdr3_aa: CASSRQTGGAYEQYF
v_call: TRBV7-2
j_call: TRBJ2-7
d_call: .
clone_size: .

cdr3_nt: TGCAGCGTTGAATTCCGGGGTGGCTACACCTTC
cdr3_aa: CSVEFRGGYTF
v_call: TRBV29-1
j_call: TRBJ1-2
d_call: .
clone_size: few

cdr3_nt: TGTGCCAGCTCTGTTGGGGGGGGTAACTATGGCTACACCTTC
cdr3_aa: CASSVGGGNYGYTF
v_call: TRBV9
j_call: TRBJ1-2
d_call: .
clone_size: .

cdr3_nt: TGCGCCAGCGGGGCGGGGGGCTACGAGCAGTACTTC
cdr3_aa: CASGAGGYEQYF
v_call: TRBV5-1
j_call: TRBJ2-7
d_call: TRBD2
clone_size: many

cdr3_nt: TGTGCCAGCAGCCAAGATCGGTTCAGACATCAGCACAGATACGCGTATTTT
cdr3_aa: CASSQDRFRHQHRYAYF
v_call: TRBV4-2
j_call: TRBJ2-3
d_call: .
clone_size: few

cdr3_nt: TGTGCCAGCAGCCAAGATCAGGGACAGGGACATAACTATGGCTACACCTTC
cdr3_aa: CASSQDQGQGHNYGYTF
v_call: TRBV4-2
j_call: TRBJ1-2
d_call: TRBD1
clone_size: few

cdr3_nt: TGTGCCAGCAGCCCTCAAGGGGTGAACACTGAAGCTTTCTTT
cdr3_aa: CASSPQGVNTEAFF
v_call: TRBV7-2
j_call: TRBJ1-1
d_call: .
clone_size: .

cdr3_nt: TGTGCCAGCAGCCGCAGGGGGAGTTACACTGAAGCTTTCTTT
cdr3_aa: CASSRRGSYTEAFF
v_call: TRBV3-1
j_call: TRBJ1-1
d_call: TRBD1
clone_size: .

cdr3_nt: TGCAGTGCTAGAGGACTAGCGGGAGGCTACAATGAGCAGTACTTC
cdr3_aa: CSARGLAGGYNEQYF
v_call: TRBV20-1
j_call: TRBJ2-4
d_call: TRBD2
clone_size: .

cdr3_nt: TGTGCCAGCATCCCCGGGACAGGGATCCACGAGCAGTACTTC
cdr3_aa: CASIPGTGIHEQYF
v_call: TRBV7-9
j_call: TRBJ2-7
d_call: TRBD1
clone_size: .

cdr3_nt: TGCAGCGTGGCCGGGACTAGCGGGAGGAGCTCCTACGAGCAGTACTTC
cdr3_aa: CSVAGTSGRSSYEQYF
v_call: TRBV29-1
j_call: TRBJ2-7
d_call: TRBD2
clone_size: .

cdr3_nt: TGTGCCAGCAGGGCCTCGGGGCGTTCCGGTGAGCAGTTCTTC
cdr3_aa: CASRASGRSGEQFF
v_call: TRBV2
j_call: TRBJ2-1
d_call: .
clone_size: .

cdr3_nt: TGTGCCAGCAGCGTAGCGACAGGGCCTACCTACGAGCAGTACTTC
cdr3_aa: CASSVATGPTYEQYF
v_call: TRBV9
j_call: TRBJ2-7
d_call: TRBD1
clone_size: .

cdr3_nt: TGTGCCAGCAGCGTAGCGGGGGGGACAAAACAAGAGACCCAGTACTTC
cdr3_aa: CASSVAGGTKQETQYF
v_call: TRBV9
j_call: TRBJ2-5
d_call: TRBD2
clone_size: .

cdr3_nt: TGTGCCAGCAGCTCTAGACCTGGGGATTCACCCCTCCACTTT
cdr3_aa: CASSSRPGDSPLHF
v_call: TRBV11-2
j_call: TRBJ1-6
d_call: .
clone_size: .

cdr3_nt: TGTGCCAGCAGTGAATTCGGGACGGAGTTGTCCGATACGCAGTATTTT
cdr3_aa: CASSEFGTELSDTQYF
v_call: TRBV25-1
j_call: TRBJ2-3
d_call: .
clone_size: .

cdr3_nt: TGTGCCAGCAGCCCGCCGAGCGGGAGGGCCATCTACGAGCAGTACTTC
cdr3_aa: CASSPPSGRAIYEQYF
v_call: TRBV7-2
j_call: TRBJ2-7
d_call: TRBD2
clone_size: few

cdr3_nt: TGTGCCAGCAGCTTAAGAGGGGGCGGGGGAGGTGCAGATACGCAGTATTTT
cdr3_aa: CASSLRGGGGGADTQYF
v_call: TRBV7-3
j_call: TRBJ2-3
d_call: .
clone_size: .

cdr3_nt: TGTGCCAGCAGTTTAGCGATGACAGGGGGCTTTAATTCACCCCTCCACTTT
cdr3_aa: CASSLAMTGGFNSPLHF
v_call: TRBV12-3/TRBV12-4
j_call: TRBJ1-6
d_call: TRBD1
clone_size: .

cdr3_nt: TGTGCCAGCAGGCTTCGGGGATTATACAATGAGCAGTTCTTC
cdr3_aa: CASRLRGLYNEQFF
v_call: TRBV2
j_call: TRBJ2-1
d_call: .
clone_size: .

cdr3_nt: TGCAGTGCCATTCCCCGGACAGGGGTCTATGGCTACACCTTC
cdr3_aa: CSAIPRTGVYGYTF
v_call: TRBV20-1
j_call: TRBJ1-2
d_call: TRBD1
clone_size: .

cdr3_nt: TGTGCCAGCAGCCCCGACTTTTGGAATCCCGAGCAGTACTTC
cdr3_aa: CASSPDFWNPEQYF
v_call: TRBV6-5
j_call: TRBJ2-7
d_call: .
clone_size: few

cdr3_nt: TGCGCATACACCGGCTTTAATGAAAAACTGTTTTTT
cdr3_aa: CAYTGFNEKLFF
v_call: TRBV29-1
j_call: TRBJ1-4
d_call: .
clone_size: few

cdr3_nt: TGCAGTGCTAGGCGAGCGGGTTACAATGAGCAGTTCTTC
cdr3_aa: CSARRAGYNEQFF
v_call: TRBV20-1
j_call: TRBJ2-1
d_call: .
clone_size: .

cdr3_nt: TGTGCCAGCGATAGACAGGGGGTAGGATACGCGTATTTT
cdr3_aa: CASDRQGVGYAYF
v_call: TRBV11-2
j_call: TRBJ2-3
d_call: TRBD1
clone_size: few

cdr3_nt: TGTGCCAGCAGTCTCAACAGGGCAACTAATGAAAAACTGTTTTTT
cdr3_aa: CASSLNRATNEKLFF
v_call: TRBV27
j_call: TRBJ1-4
d_call: .
clone_size: few

cdr3_nt: TGTGCCAGCAGTTACTCTGAGGGAGGGGGTTCCCACAATGAGCAGTTCTTC
cdr3_aa: CASSYSEGGGSHNEQFF
v_call: TRBV6-2/TRBV6-3
j_call: TRBJ2-1
d_call: .
clone_size: .